The rows below give T cell receptor beta chains drawn from one sample of a study of blood T cells in healthy people across ages. TCRdb re-derived calls from the 5' RACE reads in MiXCR, one entry per CDR3 protein. The sample carries under 700,000 distinct CDR3 sequences, about 24% recorded once. These data were likewise used in another study, on T cells of mothers and their children.

The sequencing sample was made of blood. Receptors were obtained from a boy aged 5-17 years in good health. Both conserved end residues are part of each CDR3. Each record gives: CDR3 DNA, CDR3 protein, J gene, V gene, clone size, D gene. A D gene is named only where the DNA matches it firmly. Clone size is shown for a subset of rows, as once, few, many or a class of expanded clone.

CDR3nt: TGTGTCAGCAGCTTGGCCCCGGGGGCGGGAGAGACCCAGTACTTC
CDR3aa: CVSSLAPGAGETQYF
j_gene: TRBJ2-5
v_gene: TRBV5-4
abundance: few
d_gene: NA

CDR3nt: TGCAGCGTTTCGACCGGGACAGGGGTCGACTATGGCTACACCTTC
CDR3aa: CSVSTGTGVDYGYTF
j_gene: TRBJ1-2
v_gene: TRBV29-1
abundance: few
d_gene: TRBD1

CDR3nt: TGCGCCAGCACAAATCCCGGGACTAGTGTACGGGAGCTGTTTTTT
CDR3aa: CASTNPGTSVRELFF
j_gene: TRBJ2-2
v_gene: TRBV4-1
abundance: few
d_gene: TRBD2

CDR3nt: TGCAGCGTTGTAGGGGGCGGAGGCTACACCTTC
CDR3aa: CSVVGGGGYTF
j_gene: TRBJ1-2
v_gene: TRBV29-1
abundance: NA
d_gene: TRBD1

CDR3nt: TGTGCCAGCAGTGCCTCACACGACACTTACAATGAGCAGTTCTTC
CDR3aa: CASSASHDTYNEQFF
j_gene: TRBJ2-1
v_gene: TRBV6-4
abundance: NA
d_gene: NA

CDR3nt: TGTGCCAGCAGCTTAAAGGGGACCCACCTGGCCCAAGAGACCCAGTACTTC
CDR3aa: CASSLKGTHLAQETQYF
j_gene: TRBJ2-5
v_gene: TRBV7-3
abundance: few
d_gene: NA

CDR3nt: TGTGCCTGGAGCTACCGGGACAGGGGGCTGTTTTGGGAGACCCAGTACTTC
CDR3aa: CAWSYRDRGLFWETQYF
j_gene: TRBJ2-5
v_gene: TRBV30
abundance: NA
d_gene: TRBD1

CDR3nt: TGTGCCAGCAGCGCTCAAGGGGGCTGGGATGAGCAGTTCTTC
CDR3aa: CASSAQGGWDEQFF
j_gene: TRBJ2-1
v_gene: TRBV7-9
abundance: many
d_gene: TRBD1

CDR3nt: TGCGCCAGCAGCCAAGGGACAGGGGGCGACGAAAAACTGTTTTTT
CDR3aa: CASSQGTGGDEKLFF
j_gene: TRBJ1-4
v_gene: TRBV4-3
abundance: few
d_gene: TRBD1

CDR3nt: TGTGCCAGCAGTTGGCAGGGGGCGGAAGCTGAAGCTTTCTTT
CDR3aa: CASSWQGAEAEAFF
j_gene: TRBJ1-1
v_gene: TRBV12-3/TRBV12-4
abundance: NA
d_gene: TRBD1

CDR3nt: TGTGCCAGCTCACCAAGGGGGTCCTCGAACACTGAAGCTTTCTTT
CDR3aa: CASSPRGSSNTEAFF
j_gene: TRBJ1-1
v_gene: TRBV18
abundance: NA
d_gene: NA

CDR3nt: TGCGCCAGCAGCGCCGGGACAGGGGGAGGCTACACCTTC
CDR3aa: CASSAGTGGGYTF
j_gene: TRBJ1-2
v_gene: TRBV5-1
abundance: NA
d_gene: TRBD1

CDR3nt: TGCAGTGCTAGAGGCCTCGGAACCTGGGAGACCCAGTACTTC
CDR3aa: CSARGLGTWETQYF
j_gene: TRBJ2-5
v_gene: TRBV20-1
abundance: few
d_gene: NA

CDR3nt: TGTGCCAGCAGCGTGACAGGATCTAACATTCAGTACTTC
CDR3aa: CASSVTGSNIQYF
j_gene: TRBJ2-4
v_gene: TRBV9
abundance: few
d_gene: NA

CDR3nt: TGTGCCAGCAGTGGGGACGGGGCGGGGTCGGTGGGCACAGATACGCAGTATTTT
CDR3aa: CASSGDGAGSVGTDTQYF
j_gene: TRBJ2-3
v_gene: TRBV5-4
abundance: NA
d_gene: NA

CDR3nt: TGTGCCAGCAGCGTAGATCCTAGCGGGTTTGGAACGGAGACCCAGTACTTC
CDR3aa: CASSVDPSGFGTETQYF
j_gene: TRBJ2-5
v_gene: TRBV9
abundance: NA
d_gene: TRBD2

CDR3nt: TGTGCCAGCAGGATCGACAGGGGTAGGACTGAAGCTTTCTTT
CDR3aa: CASRIDRGRTEAFF
j_gene: TRBJ1-1
v_gene: TRBV6-5
abundance: NA
d_gene: TRBD1

CDR3nt: TGTGCCACAAGGGGAGGGCAGGGCAGGGGTGGCTCCTACAATGAGCAGTTCTTC
CDR3aa: CATRGGQGRGGSYNEQFF
j_gene: TRBJ2-1
v_gene: TRBV24-1
abundance: few
d_gene: NA

CDR3nt: TGTGCCAGCAGCTTAGAAAGGTTTAGTAACACTGAAGCTTTCTTT
CDR3aa: CASSLERFSNTEAFF
j_gene: TRBJ1-1
v_gene: TRBV11-2
abundance: few
d_gene: NA

CDR3nt: TGTGCCAGCAGCGGTGGGGGCGGTTCGACCTACGAGCAGTACTTC
CDR3aa: CASSGGGGSTYEQYF
j_gene: TRBJ2-7
v_gene: TRBV7-6
abundance: NA
d_gene: NA

CDR3nt: TGTGCCAGCAGTGTGGGACAGGGGGTCGCTGAAGCTTTCTTT
CDR3aa: CASSVGQGVAEAFF
j_gene: TRBJ1-1
v_gene: TRBV6-4
abundance: NA
d_gene: TRBD1

CDR3nt: TGCGCCAGCCGACCGGGTCTACTTAAAACTTACTATGGCTACACCTTC
CDR3aa: CASRPGLLKTYYGYTF
j_gene: TRBJ1-2
v_gene: TRBV4-1
abundance: NA
d_gene: NA

CDR3nt: TGTGCCAGCAGTTTAGGGGACAGTCCTTACTTC
CDR3aa: CASSLGDSPYF
j_gene: TRBJ2-1
v_gene: TRBV12-3/TRBV12-4
abundance: NA
d_gene: TRBD1

CDR3nt: TGTGCCAGCAGACTACTGGGTGGGAGCTCCTACAATGAGCAGTTCTTC
CDR3aa: CASRLLGGSSYNEQFF
j_gene: TRBJ2-1
v_gene: TRBV27
abundance: once
d_gene: NA

CDR3nt: TGTGCCAGCAGCTTAGTAGCGGGCTCCTACAATGAGCAGTTCTTC
CDR3aa: CASSLVAGSYNEQFF
j_gene: TRBJ2-1
v_gene: TRBV7-2
abundance: many
d_gene: TRBD2

CDR3nt: TGCGCCAGCAGCCAAGGGGACAGGCCGAACACTGAAGCTTTCTTT
CDR3aa: CASSQGDRPNTEAFF
j_gene: TRBJ1-1
v_gene: TRBV4-3
abundance: NA
d_gene: TRBD1

CDR3nt: TGTGCCAGCAGCTCCCTGGGACAGGGCTTACAGGAGCAGTACTTC
CDR3aa: CASSSLGQGLQEQYF
j_gene: TRBJ2-7
v_gene: TRBV13
abundance: few
d_gene: TRBD1

CDR3nt: TGTGCCAGCTCCCCCAGGACGACAGGGAATGAGCAGTTCTTC
CDR3aa: CASSPRTTGNEQFF
j_gene: TRBJ2-1
v_gene: TRBV18
abundance: few
d_gene: TRBD1

CDR3nt: TGCGCCAGCAGCCAGAATCTGATGACCTGGAGCGGATCGAACACTGAAGCTTTCTTT
CDR3aa: CASSQNLMTWSGSNTEAFF
j_gene: TRBJ1-1
v_gene: TRBV4-3
abundance: NA
d_gene: NA

CDR3nt: TGTGCCAGCAGAAGGCAGGGCGACGAGACCCAGTACTTC
CDR3aa: CASRRQGDETQYF
j_gene: TRBJ2-5
v_gene: TRBV5-4
abundance: once
d_gene: NA

CDR3nt: TGTGCCGGCAAAGGACTAGATGCGACAGATACGCAGTATTTT
CDR3aa: CAGKGLDATDTQYF
j_gene: TRBJ2-3
v_gene: TRBV7-6
abundance: few
d_gene: TRBD2

CDR3nt: TGTGCCAGCAGCCAGACAGGGGTTGGTGAAAAACTGTTTTTT
CDR3aa: CASSQTGVGEKLFF
j_gene: TRBJ1-4
v_gene: TRBV11-2
abundance: NA
d_gene: TRBD1

CDR3nt: TGTGCCTGGAGTGTATCCATCCGGGGTCACGGAGAAAAACTGTTTTTT
CDR3aa: CAWSVSIRGHGEKLFF
j_gene: TRBJ1-4
v_gene: TRBV30
abundance: few
d_gene: NA

CDR3nt: TGTGCCAGCACCAGGACAGGGTCCTACGAGCAGTACTTC
CDR3aa: CASTRTGSYEQYF
j_gene: TRBJ2-7
v_gene: TRBV25-1
abundance: few
d_gene: TRBD1

CDR3nt: TGTGCCAGCAGCTTAATGGGGGTGGTTTTGAATGAGCAGTTCTTC
CDR3aa: CASSLMGVVLNEQFF
j_gene: TRBJ2-1
v_gene: TRBV7-3
abundance: few
d_gene: NA

CDR3nt: TGTGCCAGCAGCCAAGGGACTAGCGGGAGGGCCCCGGGTACGCAGTATTTT
CDR3aa: CASSQGTSGRAPGTQYF
j_gene: TRBJ2-3
v_gene: TRBV3-1
abundance: few
d_gene: TRBD2

CDR3nt: TGCGCCAGCAGCCCGGACAGTTTAATGGGCGATGAGCAGTTCTTC
CDR3aa: CASSPDSLMGDEQFF
j_gene: TRBJ2-1
v_gene: TRBV4-1
abundance: few
d_gene: NA

CDR3nt: TGTGCCAGCAGCGTACACGAGGGTTCCTACACCTTC
CDR3aa: CASSVHEGSYTF
j_gene: TRBJ1-2
v_gene: TRBV9
abundance: NA
d_gene: NA

CDR3nt: TGTGCCAGCAGTCCCCTTAAAGCTGGAAACACCATATATTTT
CDR3aa: CASSPLKAGNTIYF
j_gene: TRBJ1-3
v_gene: TRBV28
abundance: NA
d_gene: NA

CDR3nt: TGTGCCAGCAGTGACTCGGTGCGGGTCAAAAGCTCTGGGGCCAACGTCCTGACTTTC
CDR3aa: CASSDSVRVKSSGANVLTF
j_gene: TRBJ2-6
v_gene: TRBV6-4
abundance: few
d_gene: NA

CDR3nt: TGCAGTGCTAGGACTAGCGGGACTAGCGGTGAGCAGTTCTTC
CDR3aa: CSARTSGTSGEQFF
j_gene: TRBJ2-1
v_gene: TRBV20-1
abundance: NA
d_gene: TRBD2

CDR3nt: TGTGCCAGCAGTTTCGACAGAACCAATTCACCCCTCCACTTT
CDR3aa: CASSFDRTNSPLHF
j_gene: TRBJ1-6
v_gene: TRBV2
abundance: few
d_gene: NA

CDR3nt: TGCAGCTCACGGGGGGGCTCCTACAATGAGCAGTTCTTC
CDR3aa: CSSRGGSYNEQFF
j_gene: TRBJ2-1
v_gene: TRBV29-1
abundance: NA
d_gene: TRBD2

CDR3nt: TGTGCCAGCAGCTCACCAGGGGTTACCTATGGCTACACCTTC
CDR3aa: CASSSPGVTYGYTF
j_gene: TRBJ1-2
v_gene: TRBV7-6
abundance: NA
d_gene: NA

CDR3nt: TGCAGTGCCCTTGAGGACTCTGGAAACACCATATATTTT
CDR3aa: CSALEDSGNTIYF
j_gene: TRBJ1-3
v_gene: TRBV20-1
abundance: many
d_gene: NA

CDR3nt: TGTGCCAGCAGCTTGGGGAGACTAGGGAGCTCTGGGGCCAACGTCCTGACTTTC
CDR3aa: CASSLGRLGSSGANVLTF
j_gene: TRBJ2-6
v_gene: TRBV7-3
abundance: few
d_gene: NA

CDR3nt: TGTGCCAGCGGTGACTCTTGGGCGAAGACCCAGTACTTC
CDR3aa: CASGDSWAKTQYF
j_gene: TRBJ2-5
v_gene: TRBV9
abundance: NA
d_gene: NA

CDR3nt: TGCAGCCTTGAAGATCTAGGGGCTTCCCCGCAGGACCAAGAGACCCAGTACTTC
CDR3aa: CSLEDLGASPQDQETQYF
j_gene: TRBJ2-5
v_gene: TRBV29-1
abundance: NA
d_gene: NA

CDR3nt: TGTGCCAGCAGCTGGGAGGACAGGGTTTACGGGCAGTACTTC
CDR3aa: CASSWEDRVYGQYF
j_gene: TRBJ2-7
v_gene: TRBV7-9
abundance: few
d_gene: TRBD1

CDR3nt: TGTGCCAGCAGCCTAGGTTGGACTTCCGGGGAGCTGTTTTTT
CDR3aa: CASSLGWTSGELFF
j_gene: TRBJ2-2
v_gene: TRBV14
abundance: NA
d_gene: NA

CDR3nt: TGTGCCAGCAGCTTTACCGGGACTAGCGGGATCCACGAGCAGTACTTC
CDR3aa: CASSFTGTSGIHEQYF
j_gene: TRBJ2-7
v_gene: TRBV7-2
abundance: few
d_gene: TRBD2

CDR3nt: TGCAGCGCCACAGGGGCTGCGGGGGCCAACGTCCTGACTTTC
CDR3aa: CSATGAAGANVLTF
j_gene: TRBJ2-6
v_gene: TRBV29-1
abundance: NA
d_gene: TRBD1

CDR3nt: TGCGCCAGCAGCCATAGACACTTCTCCCGTAACGAGCAGTACTTC
CDR3aa: CASSHRHFSRNEQYF
j_gene: TRBJ2-7
v_gene: TRBV4-3
abundance: many
d_gene: NA

CDR3nt: TGCGCCAGCAGCTCGACAGTCGTTAGCGCAACCGGGGCCAACGTCCTGACTTTC
CDR3aa: CASSSTVVSATGANVLTF
j_gene: TRBJ2-6
v_gene: TRBV5-1
abundance: NA
d_gene: NA